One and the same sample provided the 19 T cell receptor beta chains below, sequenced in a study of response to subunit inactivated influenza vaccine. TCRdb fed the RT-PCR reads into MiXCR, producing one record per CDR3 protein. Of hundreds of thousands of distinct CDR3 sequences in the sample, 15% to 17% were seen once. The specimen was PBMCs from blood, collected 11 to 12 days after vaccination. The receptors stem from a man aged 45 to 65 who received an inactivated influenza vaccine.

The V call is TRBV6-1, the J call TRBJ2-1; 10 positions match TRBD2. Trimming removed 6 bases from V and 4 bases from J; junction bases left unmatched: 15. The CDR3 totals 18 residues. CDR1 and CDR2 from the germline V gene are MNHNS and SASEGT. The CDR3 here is CASSPRPRLLAGYNEQFF. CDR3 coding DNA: TGTGCCAGCAGCCCCCGCCCCCGCCTACTAGCGGGATACAATGAGCAGTTCTTC.

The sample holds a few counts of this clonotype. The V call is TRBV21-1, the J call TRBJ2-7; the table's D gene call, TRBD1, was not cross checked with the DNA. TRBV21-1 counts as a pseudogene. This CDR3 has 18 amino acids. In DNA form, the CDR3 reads TGTGCCAGCAGCAAAGCCCCGGGACCCCGGAGGGGTGCACACGAGCAGTACTTC. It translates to CASSKAPGPRRGAHEQYF.

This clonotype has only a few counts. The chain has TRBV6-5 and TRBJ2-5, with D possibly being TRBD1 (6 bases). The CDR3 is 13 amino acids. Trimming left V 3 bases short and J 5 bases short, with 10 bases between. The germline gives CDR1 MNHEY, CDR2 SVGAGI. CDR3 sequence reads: CASSYAGEETQYF. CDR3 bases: TGTGCCAGCAGTTATGCAGGGGAGGAGACCCAGTACTTC.

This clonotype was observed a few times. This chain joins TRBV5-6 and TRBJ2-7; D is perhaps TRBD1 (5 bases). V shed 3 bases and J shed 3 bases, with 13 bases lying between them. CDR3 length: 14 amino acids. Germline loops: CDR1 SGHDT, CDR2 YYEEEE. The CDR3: CASSSTQDIYEQYF. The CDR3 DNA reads TGTGCCAGCAGCTCAACCCAGGACATCTACGAGCAGTACTTC.

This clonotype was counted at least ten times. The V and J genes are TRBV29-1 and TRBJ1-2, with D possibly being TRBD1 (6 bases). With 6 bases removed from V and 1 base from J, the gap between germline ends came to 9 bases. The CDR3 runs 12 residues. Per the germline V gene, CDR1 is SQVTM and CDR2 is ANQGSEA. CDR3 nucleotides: TGCAGCGTGGGGGACAATAACTATGGCTACACCTTC. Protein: CSVGDNNYGYTF.

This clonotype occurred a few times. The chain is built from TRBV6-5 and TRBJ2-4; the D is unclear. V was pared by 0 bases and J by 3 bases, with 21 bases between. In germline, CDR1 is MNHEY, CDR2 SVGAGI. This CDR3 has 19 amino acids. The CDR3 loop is CASSYSTSGPGLVKNIQYF. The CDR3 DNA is TGTGCCAGCAGTTACTCGACGTCAGGACCGGGCCTTGTCAAAAACATTCAGTACTTC.

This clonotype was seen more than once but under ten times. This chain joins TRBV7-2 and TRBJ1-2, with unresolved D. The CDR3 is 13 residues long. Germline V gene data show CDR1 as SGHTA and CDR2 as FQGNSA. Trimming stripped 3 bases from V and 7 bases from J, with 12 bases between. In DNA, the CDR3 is TGTGCCAGCAGCTTCGGCAGCAGGTTTGGCTACACCTTC. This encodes CASSFGSRFGYTF.

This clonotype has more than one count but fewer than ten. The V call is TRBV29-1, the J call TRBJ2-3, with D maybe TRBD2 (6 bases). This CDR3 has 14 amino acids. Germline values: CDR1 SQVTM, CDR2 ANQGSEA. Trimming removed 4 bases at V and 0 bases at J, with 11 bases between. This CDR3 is CSVVGGPSTDTQYF. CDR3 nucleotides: TGCAGCGTTGTGGGGGGACCGAGCACAGATACGCAGTATTTT.

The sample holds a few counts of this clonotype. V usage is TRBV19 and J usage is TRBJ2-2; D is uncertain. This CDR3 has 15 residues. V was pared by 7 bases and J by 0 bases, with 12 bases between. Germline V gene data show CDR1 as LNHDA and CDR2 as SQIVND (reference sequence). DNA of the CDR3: TGTGCCAGTAATTCCCCCCGAGCGAACACCGGGGAGCTGTTTTTT. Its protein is CASNSPRANTGELFF.

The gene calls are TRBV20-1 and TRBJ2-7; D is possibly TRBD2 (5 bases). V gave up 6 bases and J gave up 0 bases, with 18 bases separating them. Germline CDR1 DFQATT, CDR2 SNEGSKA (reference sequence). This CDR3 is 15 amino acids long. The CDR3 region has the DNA TGCAGTGCCCGGGCACATCGGGGTTTCTCCTACGAGCAGTACTTC. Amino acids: CSARAHRGFSYEQYF.

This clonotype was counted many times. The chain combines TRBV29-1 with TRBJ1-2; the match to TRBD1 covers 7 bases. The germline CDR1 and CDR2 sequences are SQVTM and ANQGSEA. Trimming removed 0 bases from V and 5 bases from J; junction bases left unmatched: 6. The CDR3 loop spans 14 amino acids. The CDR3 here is CSVEEEGTEYGYTF. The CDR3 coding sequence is TGCAGCGTTGAAGAAGAAGGGACAGAGTATGGCTACACCTTC.

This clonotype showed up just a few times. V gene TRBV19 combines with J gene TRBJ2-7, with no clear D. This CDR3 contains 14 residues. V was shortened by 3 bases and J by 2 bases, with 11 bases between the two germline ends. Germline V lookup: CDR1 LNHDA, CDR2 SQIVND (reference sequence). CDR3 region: CASSIGSRPYEQYF. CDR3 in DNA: TGTGCCAGTAGTATCGGTAGTAGGCCCTACGAGCAGTACTTC.

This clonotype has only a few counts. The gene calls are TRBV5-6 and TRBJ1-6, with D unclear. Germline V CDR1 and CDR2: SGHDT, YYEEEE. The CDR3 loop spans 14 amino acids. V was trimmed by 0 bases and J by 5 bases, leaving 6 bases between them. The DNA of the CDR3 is TGTGCCAGCAGCTTGGAACAGAATAATTCACCCCTCCACTTT. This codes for CASSLEQNNSPLHF.

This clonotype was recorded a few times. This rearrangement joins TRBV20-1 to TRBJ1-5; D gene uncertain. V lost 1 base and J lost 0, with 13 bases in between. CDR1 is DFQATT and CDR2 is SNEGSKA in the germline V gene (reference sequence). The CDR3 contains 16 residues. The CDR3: CSARVFKGNSNQPQHF. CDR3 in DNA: TGCAGTGCTAGAGTGTTTAAGGGAAATAGCAATCAGCCCCAGCATTTT.

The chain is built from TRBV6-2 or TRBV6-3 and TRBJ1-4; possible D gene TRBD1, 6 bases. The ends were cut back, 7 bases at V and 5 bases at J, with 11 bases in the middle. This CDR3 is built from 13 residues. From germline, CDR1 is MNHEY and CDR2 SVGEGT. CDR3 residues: CASNDRLNEKLFF. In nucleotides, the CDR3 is TGTGCCAGCAACGACAGGTTAAATGAAAAACTGTTTTTT.

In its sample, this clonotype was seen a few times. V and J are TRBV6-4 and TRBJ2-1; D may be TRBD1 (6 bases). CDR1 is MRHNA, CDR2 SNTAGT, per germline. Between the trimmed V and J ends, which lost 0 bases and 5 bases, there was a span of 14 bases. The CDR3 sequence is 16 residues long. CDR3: CASSDSAGAPHNEQFF. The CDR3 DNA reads TGTGCCAGCAGTGACTCGGCAGGGGCCCCTCACAATGAGCAGTTCTTC.

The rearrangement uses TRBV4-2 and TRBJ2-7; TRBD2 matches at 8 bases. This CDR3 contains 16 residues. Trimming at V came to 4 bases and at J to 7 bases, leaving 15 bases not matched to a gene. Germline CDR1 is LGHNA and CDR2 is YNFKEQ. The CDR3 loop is CASSPLAVAGPGEQYF. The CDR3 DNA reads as TGTGCCAGCAGCCCCCTCGCGGTAGCGGGGCCGGGAGAGCAGTACTTC.

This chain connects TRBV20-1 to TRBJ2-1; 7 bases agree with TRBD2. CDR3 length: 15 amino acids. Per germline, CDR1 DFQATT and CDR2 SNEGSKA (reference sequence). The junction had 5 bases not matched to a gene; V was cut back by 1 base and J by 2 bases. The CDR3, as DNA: TGCAGTGCTAGAGGGGGGGGGAACGCCTACAATGAGCAGTTCTTC. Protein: CSARGGGNAYNEQFF.

CDR3 protein: CAISDLGRAQETQYF. CDR3 DNA: TGTGCCATCAGTGATTTGGGCAGAGCACAAGAGACCCAGTACTTC. V is TRBV10-3 and J is TRBJ2-5; no clear D. Germline lookup yields CDR1 ENHRY and CDR2 SYGVKD. Trimming left V 3 bases short and J 2 bases short, with 13 bases between. The length of the CDR3 is 15 residues.